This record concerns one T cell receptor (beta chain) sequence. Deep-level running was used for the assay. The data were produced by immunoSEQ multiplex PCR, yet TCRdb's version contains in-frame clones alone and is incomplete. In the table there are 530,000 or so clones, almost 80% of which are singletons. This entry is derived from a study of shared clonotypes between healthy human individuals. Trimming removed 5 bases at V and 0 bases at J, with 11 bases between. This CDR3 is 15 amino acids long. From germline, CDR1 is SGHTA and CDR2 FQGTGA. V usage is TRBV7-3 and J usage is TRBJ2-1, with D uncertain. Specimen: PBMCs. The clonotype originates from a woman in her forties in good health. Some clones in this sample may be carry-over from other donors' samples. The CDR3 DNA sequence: TGTGCCAGCAGCCCAACCAGAAGCTCCTACAATGAGCAGTTCTTC. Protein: CASSPTRSSYNEQFF.